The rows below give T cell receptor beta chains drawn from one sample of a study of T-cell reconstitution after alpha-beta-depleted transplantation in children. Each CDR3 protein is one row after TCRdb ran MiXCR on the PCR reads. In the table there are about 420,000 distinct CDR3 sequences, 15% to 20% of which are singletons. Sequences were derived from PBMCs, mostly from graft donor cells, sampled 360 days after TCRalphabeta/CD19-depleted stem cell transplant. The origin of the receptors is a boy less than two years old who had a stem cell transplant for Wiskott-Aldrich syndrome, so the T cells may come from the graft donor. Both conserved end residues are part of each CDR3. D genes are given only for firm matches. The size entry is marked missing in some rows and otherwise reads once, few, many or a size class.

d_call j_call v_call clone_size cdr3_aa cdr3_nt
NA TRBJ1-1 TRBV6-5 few CASSYTPTGTEAFF TGTGCCAGCAGTTACACACCTACAGGGACCGAAGCTTTCTTT
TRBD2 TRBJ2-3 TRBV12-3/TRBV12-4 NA CASTQRGGTDTQYF TGTGCCAGCACCCAACGGGGGGGCACAGATACGCAGTATTTT
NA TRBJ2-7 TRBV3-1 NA CASTPGSSYEQYF TGTGCCAGCACCCCGGGCTCCTCCTACGAGCAGTACTTC
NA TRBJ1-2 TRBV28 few CASSTRDGSYTF TGTGCCAGCAGTACCCGGGACGGAAGCTACACCTTC
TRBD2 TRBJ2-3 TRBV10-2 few CASSEFASGRADTQYF TGCGCCAGCAGTGAGTTCGCTAGCGGGCGGGCAGATACGCAGTATTTT
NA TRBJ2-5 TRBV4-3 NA CASSPWDTQYF TGCGCCAGCAGCCCATGGGATACCCAGTACTTC
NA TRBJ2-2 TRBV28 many CASSLGGGNTGELFF TGTGCCAGCAGTTTGGGGGGGGGCAACACCGGGGAGCTGTTTTTT
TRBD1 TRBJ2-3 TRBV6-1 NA CASGDRGVTQYF TGTGCCAGCGGGGACAGGGGTGTTACGCAGTATTTT
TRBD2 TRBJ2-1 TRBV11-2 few CASSLVVRLAGFSEQFF TGTGCCAGCAGCTTAGTAGTTCGGCTAGCGGGCTTCAGTGAGCAGTTCTTC
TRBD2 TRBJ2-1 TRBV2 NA CASSVVAGWNEQFF TGTGCCAGCAGTGTAGTAGCGGGATGGAATGAGCAGTTCTTC
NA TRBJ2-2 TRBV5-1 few CASSRGLATGELFF TGCGCCAGCAGCCGGGGACTCGCGACCGGGGAGCTGTTTTTT
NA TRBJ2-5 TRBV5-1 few CASSLGFWAETQYF TGCGCCAGCAGCTTGGGGTTTTGGGCAGAGACCCAGTACTTC
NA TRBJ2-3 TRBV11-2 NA CASSLVLLPTDTQYF TGTGCCAGCAGCTTAGTTTTACTACCCACAGATACGCAGTATTTT
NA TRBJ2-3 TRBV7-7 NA CASSPPARITQYF TGTGCCAGCAGCCCGCCCGCTAGAATCACGCAGTATTTT
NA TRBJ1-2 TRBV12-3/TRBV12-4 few CASSLDGGYTF TGTGCCAGCAGTTTAGATGGCGGCTACACCTTC
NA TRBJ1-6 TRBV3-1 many CASSQDLLISYNSPLHF TGTGCCAGCAGCCAAGATCTGCTGATCTCCTATAATTCACCCCTCCACTTT
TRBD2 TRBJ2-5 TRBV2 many CASSLLAGGRETQYF TGTGCCAGCAGTCTTTTAGCGGGGGGGCGGGAGACCCAGTACTTC
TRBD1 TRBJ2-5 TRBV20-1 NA CSARLDRAPFLETQYF TGCAGTGCTAGGCTAGACAGGGCTCCTTTTCTAGAGACCCAGTACTTC
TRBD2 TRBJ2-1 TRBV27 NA CASSSGGIYNEQFF TGTGCCAGCAGTTCGGGAGGGATCTACAATGAGCAGTTCTTC
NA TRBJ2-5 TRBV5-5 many CASSLGQVYQETQYF TGTGCCAGCAGCTTGGGACAAGTGTACCAAGAGACCCAGTACTTC
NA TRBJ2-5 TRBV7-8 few CASRYRAGDQETQYF TGTGCCAGCAGATATAGAGCGGGCGACCAAGAGACCCAGTACTTC
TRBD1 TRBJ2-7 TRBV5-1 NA CASSTTGAHIYEQYF TGCGCCAGCAGTACGACAGGGGCCCATATCTACGAGCAGTACTTC
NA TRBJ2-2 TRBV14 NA CASSQRGRKNTGELFF TGTGCCAGCAGCCAGAGGGGACGGAAGAACACCGGGGAGCTGTTTTTT
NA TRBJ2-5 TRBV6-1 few CASSRGGAETQYF TGTGCCAGCAGTAGAGGAGGTGCGGAGACCCAGTACTTC
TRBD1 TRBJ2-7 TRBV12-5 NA CASAWDRVDEQYF TGTGCTAGTGCCTGGGACAGGGTGGACGAGCAGTACTTC
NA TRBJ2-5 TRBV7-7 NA CASRYDRDWETQYF TGTGCCAGCAGATATGACAGGGACTGGGAGACCCAGTACTTC
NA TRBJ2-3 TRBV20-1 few CSAFNTGTDTQYF TGCAGTGCTTTCAATACGGGCACAGATACGCAGTATTTT
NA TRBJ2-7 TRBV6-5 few CASTKGHEQYF TGTGCCAGCACTAAGGGCCACGAGCAGTACTTC
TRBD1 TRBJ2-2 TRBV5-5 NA CASSTGQVYTGELFF TGTGCCAGCAGCACGGGACAGGTCTACACCGGGGAGCTGTTTTTT
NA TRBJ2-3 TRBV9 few CASSGRPDTQYF TGTGCCAGCAGCGGTCGACCAGATACGCAGTATTTT
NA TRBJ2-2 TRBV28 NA CASSRGTPFGELFF TGTGCCAGCAGCCGCGGGACTCCCTTCGGGGAGCTGTTTTTT
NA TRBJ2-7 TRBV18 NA CASSSVDLPYEQYF TGTGCCAGCTCATCAGTGGACCTCCCTTACGAGCAGTACTTC
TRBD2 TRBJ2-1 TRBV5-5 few CASSLGLAGSPYNEQFF TGTGCCAGCAGCTTGGGACTAGCGGGCTCCCCCTACAATGAGCAGTTCTTC
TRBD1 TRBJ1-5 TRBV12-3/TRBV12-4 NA CASSRGQGTNQPQHF TGTGCCAGCAGCCGCGGACAGGGGACGAATCAGCCCCAGCATTTT
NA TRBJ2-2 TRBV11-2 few CASSSLAQSNTGELFF TGTGCCAGCAGCTCACTAGCACAATCGAACACCGGGGAGCTGTTTTTT
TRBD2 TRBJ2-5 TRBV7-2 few CASSLAWLAGRETQYF TGTGCCAGCAGCTTAGCGTGGCTAGCGGGAAGGGAGACCCAGTACTTC
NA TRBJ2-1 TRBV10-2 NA CASSEWAISYNEQFF TGCGCCAGCAGTGAATGGGCAATCTCCTACAATGAGCAGTTCTTC
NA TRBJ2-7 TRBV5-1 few CASSLGNSAIYEQYF TGCGCCAGCAGCCTGGGCAACAGTGCCATCTACGAGCAGTACTTC
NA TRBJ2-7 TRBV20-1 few CSARRSTSGEQYF TGCAGTGCCAGACGATCTACAAGCGGCGAGCAGTACTTC
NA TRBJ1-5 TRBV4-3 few CASSQDARVHQPQHF TGCGCCAGCAGCCAAGACGCGAGGGTACATCAGCCCCAGCATTTT
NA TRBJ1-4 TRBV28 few CASSLPQGALREKLFF TGTGCCAGCAGTTTGCCTCAAGGCGCCCTCCGTGAAAAACTGTTTTTT
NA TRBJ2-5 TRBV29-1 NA CSVGWWGQETQYF TGCAGCGTTGGGTGGTGGGGGCAAGAGACCCAGTACTTC
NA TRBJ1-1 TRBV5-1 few CASAGQFNTEAFF TGCGCCAGCGCCGGACAGTTTAACACTGAAGCTTTCTTT
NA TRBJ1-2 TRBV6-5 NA CASSYLQPPGGYTF TGTGCCAGCAGTTACTTACAGCCTCCGGGAGGCTACACCTTC
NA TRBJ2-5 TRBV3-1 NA CASSKRPLETQYF TGTGCCAGCAGCAAACGACCCCTAGAGACCCAGTACTTC
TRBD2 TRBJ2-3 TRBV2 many CASRGVLAGGVVWTDTQYF TGTGCCAGCAGAGGTGTACTAGCGGGAGGAGTAGTCTGGACAGATACGCAGTATTTT
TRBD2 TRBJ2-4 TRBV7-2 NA CASSLAGTSGGGAKNIQYF TGTGCCAGCAGCTTAGCCGGGACTAGCGGAGGGGGGGCCAAAAACATTCAGTACTTC
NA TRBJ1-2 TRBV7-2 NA CASLQGPRLNYGYTF TGTGCCAGCCTCCAGGGGCCGCGCCTAAACTATGGCTACACCTTC
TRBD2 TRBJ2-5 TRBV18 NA CASSPLGLAGQETQYF TGTGCCAGCTCACCACTAGGACTAGCGGGGCAGGAGACCCAGTACTTC
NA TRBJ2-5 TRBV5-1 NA CASSLDGFQENQYF TGCGCCAGCAGCTTGGACGGATTCCAAGAGAACCAGTACTTC